This entry lists 24 T cell receptor beta chains sequenced from one sample in a study of CD8 T cells in ankylosing spondylitis. TCRdb reprocessed the 5' RACE reads via MiXCR and lists one record per CDR3 protein. The data show about 340,000 distinct CDR3 sequences, about 15% seen once. The sequencing sample was made of blood, either unsorted or a sorted T cell fraction (not recorded which). The source is a male donor with ankylosing spondylitis or in good health (not recorded which).

The sample holds a few counts of this clonotype. This chain links TRBV4-1 with TRBJ2-2; maybe TRBD2 (5 bases). V was cut by 4 bases and J by 9 bases, with 15 bases left in between. Per germline, CDR1 MGHRA and CDR2 YSYEKL. The CDR3 extends over 14 amino acids. The CDR3 region is CASSRGPPPRELFF. As DNA, the CDR3 is TGCGCCAGCAGCCGAGGGCCCCCCCCCCGGGAGCTGTTTTTT.

This clonotype was detected ten times or more. The rearrangement links TRBV12-3 or TRBV12-4 to TRBJ1-2; D is perhaps TRBD1 (5 bases). V lost 5 bases, J lost 4 bases, and 14 bases lay in between. The CDR3 has 14 amino acids. CDR3 loop: CASSPGGDGYGYTF. CDR3 nucleotides: TGTGCCAGCAGTCCTGGTGGGGACGGCTATGGCTACACCTTC.

This clonotype was picked up a small number of times. This chain uses TRBV19 with TRBJ2-7; D not certain. This CDR3 comprises 14 residues. V shed 5 bases and J shed 0 bases, with 11 bases lying between them. CDR1 is LNHDA and CDR2 is SQIVND in the germline V gene (reference sequence). CDR3 sequence (DNA): TGTGCCAGTAGTTTTCAATCCTACTCCTACGAGCAGTACTTC. Amino acid sequence: CASSFQSYSYEQYF.

The chain has TRBV12-3 or TRBV12-4 and TRBJ1-5, with no clear D. Trimming took off 7 bases at V and 6 bases at J, with 13 bases between the two ends. CDR3 length equals 13 residues. The CDR3 here is CASTLTGSQPQHF. The CDR3 nucleotides are TGTGCCAGCACCCTTACGGGATCTCAGCCCCAGCATTTT.

This clonotype came up a few times. The chain employs TRBV12-3 or TRBV12-4 and TRBJ1-2, with unresolved D. The CDR3 spans 12 residues. The ends were cut back, 4 bases at V and 4 bases at J, with 7 bases in the middle. The CDR3 loop reads CASSSRTYGYTF. CDR3 coding DNA: TGTGCCAGCAGTTCCCGGACCTATGGCTACACCTTC.

This chain joins TRBV7-2 and TRBJ2-1; tentative D call: TRBD1 (6 bases). The CDR3 length is 16 residues. V dropped 5 bases and J dropped 6 bases, with 20 bases sitting between them. Per germline, CDR1 SGHTA and CDR2 FQGNSA. The CDR3 spells CASSPRRGGITNEQFF. The DNA of the CDR3 is TGTGCCAGCAGCCCCCGAAGAGGGGGTATCACCAATGAGCAGTTCTTC.

This clonotype was counted a few times. The chain is built from TRBV12-3 or TRBV12-4 and TRBJ1-1; TRBD1 matches at 10 bases. The V and J ends lost 6 bases and 5 bases, in that order; junction bases with no gene match: 6. This CDR3 is built from 14 residues. The CDR3 spells CASRLGQGSTEAFF. CDR3 DNA sequence: TGTGCCAGCAGACTGGGACAGGGGTCTACTGAAGCTTTCTTT.

CDR3 protein: CASSVGTGRMNTEAFF. The CDR3 DNA sequence: TGTGCCAGCAGCGTGGGGACAGGGCGGATGAACACTGAAGCTTTCTTT. V and J are TRBV11-2 and TRBJ1-1; 9 bases map to TRBD1. Germline assignment: CDR1 SGHAT and CDR2 FQNNGV. This CDR3 is 16 amino acids long. Trimming took 5 bases from V and 0 from J; bases not matched to a gene: 7.

This clonotype was detected many times. This chain uses TRBV29-1 with TRBJ2-1, with 10 bases matching TRBD2. Germline CDR1 is SQVTM and CDR2 is ANQGSEA. J lost 4 bases, V lost 6 bases, and 6 bases had no gene match. The CDR3 loop spans 14 amino acids. CDR3 nucleotide sequence: TGCAGCGTCTATAGCGGGGGGAATTACAATGAGCAGTTCTTC. As protein: CSVYSGGNYNEQFF.

In this sample, this clonotype turned up many times. The V call is TRBV5-1, the J call TRBJ1-5; no clear D gene. The CDR3 covers 13 residues. The germline V gene encodes CDR1 SGHRS and CDR2 YFSETQ. V was trimmed by 2 bases and J by 8 bases, leaving 11 bases between them. CDR3 in DNA: TGCGCCAGCAGCTTTACGGGGTACGAGCCCCAGCATTTT. Translated: CASSFTGYEPQHF. Filled out from reference TRBV5-1 and TRBJ1-5, the complete variable domain reads KAGVTQTPRYLIKTRGQQVTLSCSPISGHRSVSWYQQTPGQGLQFLFEYFSETQRNKGNFPGRFSGRQFSNSRSEMNVSTLELGDSALYLCASSFTGYEPQHFGDGTRLSIL.

This clonotype occurred a few times. The chain recombines TRBV4-2 with TRBJ2-7; the match to TRBD2 covers 7 bases. Trimming removed 1 base from V and 6 bases from J; junction bases left unmatched: 3. CDR1 LGHNA and CDR2 YNFKEQ come from the germline V gene. This CDR3 has 13 amino acids. The CDR3 bases are TGTGCCAGCAGCCAAGGGGGGGGTTTCGAGCAGTACTTC. Its translation is CASSQGGGFEQYF.

The chain has TRBV9 and TRBJ2-5; no firm D call. Trimming removed 0 bases from V and 1 base from J, with 7 bases in between. From germline, CDR1 is SGDLS and CDR2 YYNGEE. The CDR3 extends over 14 amino acids. CDR3 sequence: CASSVALTQETQYF. For the CDR3, the DNA is TGTGCCAGCAGCGTAGCACTTACCCAAGAGACCCAGTACTTC.

This chain uses TRBV4-1 with TRBJ2-7; D is ambiguous. V lost 1 base and J 0 bases, leaving 10 bases between the germline ends. The germline gives CDR1 MGHRA, CDR2 YSYEKL. The CDR3 extends over 15 amino acids. The CDR3 is CASSQAYAFSYEQYF. The DNA of the CDR3 is TGCGCCAGCAGCCAAGCATACGCCTTCTCCTACGAGCAGTACTTC.

The rearrangement links TRBV4-1 to TRBJ2-6; tentative D call: TRBD2 (5 bases). The CDR3 runs 16 residues. The ends were cut back, 4 bases at V and 2 bases at J, with 12 bases in the middle. The germline gives CDR1 MGHRA, CDR2 YSYEKL. The CDR3 coding sequence is TGCGCCAGCAGCCCGGGGATAGGACCTGGGGCCAACGTCCTGACTTTC. It specifies CASSPGIGPGANVLTF.

This clonotype was seen many times. V gene TRBV5-1 combines with J gene TRBJ1-1; 7 bases line up with TRBD1. Germline V gene lookup returns CDR1 SGHRS and CDR2 YFSETQ. The trim removed 7 bases at V and 4 bases at J, leaving 10 bases unmatched. The CDR3 spans 14 residues. The CDR3 DNA sequence: TGCGCCAGCTATAGAGGGGGCGAGAGCACTGAAGCTTTCTTT. The encoded protein is CASYRGGESTEAFF.

This clonotype was observed at least ten times. The rearrangement links TRBV11-2 to TRBJ2-3; the D gene is possibly TRBD1 (6 bases). Germline CDR1 reads SGHAT; CDR2 reads FQNNGV. The CDR3 extends over 15 amino acids. Between the trimmed V and J ends, which lost 3 bases and 0 bases, there was a span of 10 bases. For the CDR3, the DNA is TGTGCCAGCAGCTTTAGGGGGATAAGCACAGATACGCAGTATTTT. It encodes CASSFRGISTDTQYF.

This clonotype was recorded at least ten times. This rearrangement joins TRBV12-3 or TRBV12-4 to TRBJ2-7; unclear D gene. The CDR3 totals 13 residues. Trimming pared 7 bases from V and 2 bases from J, leaving 12 bases between. The CDR3: CASNLGGAYEQYF. The CDR3 DNA is TGTGCCAGCAACTTAGGTGGAGCCTACGAGCAGTACTTC.

The table lists this clonotype with a few counts. The chain employs TRBV21-1 and TRBJ2-7; the table assigns TRBD2, which was not confirmed against the DNA. TRBV21-1 corresponds to a pseudogene. The CDR3 contains 13 residues. Written as DNA, the CDR3 is TGTGCCAGCCGCCGGGACTTGACCTACGAGCAGTACTTC. Translating it yields CASRRDLTYEQYF.

This sequence joins TRBV6-1 and TRBJ2-3; D possibly matches TRBD1 or TRBD2 (6 bases each). The V end was cut by 0 bases, the J end by 5 bases, with 9 bases between. The CDR3 extends over 14 amino acids. Germline assignment: CDR1 MNHNS and CDR2 SASEGT. Written as DNA, the CDR3 is TGTGCCAGCAGTGAAGCAGGGGGGAGAGATACGCAGTATTTT. As protein: CASSEAGGRDTQYF.

This clonotype was counted at least ten times. The chain combines TRBV4-1 with TRBJ1-1; D perhaps matches TRBD1 (5 bases). V was cut by 1 base and J by 4 bases, with 13 bases left in between. In germline, CDR1 is MGHRA, CDR2 YSYEKL. The CDR3 length is 15 residues. CDR3 bases: TGCGCCAGCAGCCAAGTGGGCCGTAGGGGCACTGAAGCTTTCTTT. It translates to CASSQVGRRGTEAFF.

In its sample, this clonotype was seen a few times. This chain links TRBV7-2 with TRBJ2-3; no clear D gene. The V gene lost 4 bases and the J gene lost 8 bases, with 13 bases spanning the gap. The CDR3 totals 13 residues. Germline assignment: CDR1 SGHTA and CDR2 FQGNSA. CDR3: CASSSTYAGTQYF. In nucleotides, the CDR3 is TGTGCCAGCAGCTCTACCTATGCCGGTACGCAGTATTTT.

This clonotype was recorded many times. The V call is TRBV3-1, the J call TRBJ2-3; D call uncertain. Per the germline V gene, CDR1 is LGHDT and CDR2 is YNNKEL (reference sequence). The CDR3 covers 12 residues. The V end lost 4 bases, the J end lost 5 bases, and 7 bases lay between the germline ends. The DNA for the CDR3 is TGTGCCAGCAGCCCGACTGGAGATACGCAGTATTTT. Encoded protein: CASSPTGDTQYF.

This clonotype was recorded a few times. The chain uses TRBV5-1 and TRBJ2-5, with D hard to call. CDR3 length equals 15 residues. Germline V gives CDR1 SGHRS, CDR2 YFSETQ. The germline V and J ends were trimmed by 0 bases and 1 base, with 10 bases remaining between them. The DNA of the CDR3 is TGCGCCAGCAGCTTGGGCGGACCGTCCCAAGAGACCCAGTACTTC. Its protein product is CASSLGGPSQETQYF.

The gene calls are TRBV5-1 and TRBJ2-1, with TRBD1 matching 10 bases. The CDR3 consists of 15 residues. Trimming took 4 bases from V and 6 from J; bases not matched to a gene: 7. Germline loops: CDR1 SGHRS, CDR2 YFSETQ. Here the CDR3 DNA reads TGCGCCAGCAGCGGGGGACAGGGGTTTGGCAATGAGCAGTTCTTC. Translated: CASSGGQGFGNEQFF.